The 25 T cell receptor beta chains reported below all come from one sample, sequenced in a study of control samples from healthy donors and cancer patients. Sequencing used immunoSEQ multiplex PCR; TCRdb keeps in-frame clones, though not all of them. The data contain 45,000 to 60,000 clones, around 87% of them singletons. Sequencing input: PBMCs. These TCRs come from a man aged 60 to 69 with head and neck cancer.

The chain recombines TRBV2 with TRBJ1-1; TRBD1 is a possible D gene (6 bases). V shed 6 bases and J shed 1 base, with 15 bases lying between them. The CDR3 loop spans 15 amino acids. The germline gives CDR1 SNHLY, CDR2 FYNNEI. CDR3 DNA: TGTGCCAGCAGGAGGGGGGGGGCAGAGAACACTGAAGCTTTCTTT. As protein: CASRRGGAENTEAFF.

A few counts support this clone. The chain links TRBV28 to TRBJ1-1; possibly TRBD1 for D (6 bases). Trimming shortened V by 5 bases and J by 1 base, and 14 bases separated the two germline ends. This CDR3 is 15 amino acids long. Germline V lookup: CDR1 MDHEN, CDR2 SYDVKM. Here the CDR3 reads CASSEALTGNTEAFF. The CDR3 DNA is TGTGCCAGCAGTGAAGCGTTGACAGGGAACACTGAAGCTTTCTTT.

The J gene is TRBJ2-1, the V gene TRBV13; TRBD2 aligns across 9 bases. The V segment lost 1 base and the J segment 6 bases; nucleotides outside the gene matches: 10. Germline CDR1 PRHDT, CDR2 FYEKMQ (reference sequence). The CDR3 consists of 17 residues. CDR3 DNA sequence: TGTGCCAGCAGCTTAGATGGTAGCGGGGGATATCGCAATGAGCAGTTCTTC. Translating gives CASSLDGSGGYRNEQFF.

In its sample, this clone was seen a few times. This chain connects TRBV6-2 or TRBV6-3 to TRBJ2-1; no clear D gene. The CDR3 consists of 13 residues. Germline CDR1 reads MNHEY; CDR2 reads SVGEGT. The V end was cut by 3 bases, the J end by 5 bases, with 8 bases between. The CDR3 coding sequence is TGTGCCAGCAGTTATACGGAAAACAATGAGCAGTTCTTC. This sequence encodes CASSYTENNEQFF.

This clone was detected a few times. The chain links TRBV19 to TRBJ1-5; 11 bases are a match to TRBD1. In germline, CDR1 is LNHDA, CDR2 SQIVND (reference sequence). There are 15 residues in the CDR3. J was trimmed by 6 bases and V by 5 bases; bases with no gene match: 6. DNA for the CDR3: TGTGCCAGTAGTTCATCGGACAGGGGGCTTCAGCCCCAGCATTTT. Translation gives CASSSSDRGLQPQHF.

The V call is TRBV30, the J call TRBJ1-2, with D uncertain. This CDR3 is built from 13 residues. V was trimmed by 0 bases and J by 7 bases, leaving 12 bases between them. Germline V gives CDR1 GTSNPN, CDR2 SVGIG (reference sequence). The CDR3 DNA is TGTGCCTGGAGTGTTATTAAGACGGGTGGCTACACCTTC. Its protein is CAWSVIKTGGYTF.

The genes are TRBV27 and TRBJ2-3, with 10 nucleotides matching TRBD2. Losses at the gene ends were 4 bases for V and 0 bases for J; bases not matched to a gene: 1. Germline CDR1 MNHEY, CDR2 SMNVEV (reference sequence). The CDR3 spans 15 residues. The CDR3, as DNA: TGTGCCAGCAGTTCGACTAGCGGGAGCACAGATACGCAGTATTTT. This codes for CASSSTSGSTDTQYF.

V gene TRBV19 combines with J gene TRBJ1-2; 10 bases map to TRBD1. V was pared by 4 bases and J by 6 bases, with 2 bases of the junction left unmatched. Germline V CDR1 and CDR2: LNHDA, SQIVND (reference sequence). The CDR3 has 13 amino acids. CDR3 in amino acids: CASSTDRGHGYTF. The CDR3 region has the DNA TGTGCCAGTAGTACCGACAGGGGGCATGGCTACACCTTC. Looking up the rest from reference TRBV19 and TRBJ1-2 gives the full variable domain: DGGITQSPKYLFRKEGQNVTLSCEQNLNHDAMYWYRQDPGQGLRLIYYSQIVNDFQKGDIAEGYSVSREKKESFPLTVTSAQKNPTAFYLCASSTDRGHGYTFGSGTRLTVV.

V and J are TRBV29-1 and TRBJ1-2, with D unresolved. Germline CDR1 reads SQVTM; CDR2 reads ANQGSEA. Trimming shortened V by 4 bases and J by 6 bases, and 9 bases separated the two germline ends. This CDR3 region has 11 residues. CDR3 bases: TGCAGCGTTGCCATGAACAATGGCTACACCTTC. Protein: CSVAMNNGYTF.

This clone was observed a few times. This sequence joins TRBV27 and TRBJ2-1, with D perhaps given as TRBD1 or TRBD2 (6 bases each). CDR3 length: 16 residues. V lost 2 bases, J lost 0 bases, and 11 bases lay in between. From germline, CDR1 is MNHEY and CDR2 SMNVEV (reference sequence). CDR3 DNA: TGTGCCAGCAGTTTAAAGGGGGGCCGCTCCTACAATGAGCAGTTCTTC. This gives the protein CASSLKGGRSYNEQFF.

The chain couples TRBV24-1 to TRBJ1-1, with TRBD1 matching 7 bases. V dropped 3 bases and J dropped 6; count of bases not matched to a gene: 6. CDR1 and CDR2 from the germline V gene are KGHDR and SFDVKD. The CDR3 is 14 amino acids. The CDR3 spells CATSDTRQGAEAFF. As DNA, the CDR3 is TGTGCCACCAGTGATACCAGACAGGGCGCTGAAGCTTTCTTT.

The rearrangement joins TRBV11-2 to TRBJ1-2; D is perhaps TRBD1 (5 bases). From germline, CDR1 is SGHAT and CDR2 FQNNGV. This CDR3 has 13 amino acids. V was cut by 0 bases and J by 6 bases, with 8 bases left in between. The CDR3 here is CASSLDRVHGYTF. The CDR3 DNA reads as TGTGCCAGCAGCTTAGACAGGGTTCATGGCTACACCTTC.

CDR3 DNA: TGTGCCATCATGGGTCCTGGGTGGGGCACTGAAGCTTTCTTT. The encoded protein is CAIMGPGWGTEAFF. The chain recombines TRBV10-3 with TRBJ1-1; D ambiguous. V lost 7 bases, J lost 4 bases, and 16 bases lay in between. The CDR3 covers 14 residues. Germline CDR1 and CDR2: ENHRY and SYGVKD.

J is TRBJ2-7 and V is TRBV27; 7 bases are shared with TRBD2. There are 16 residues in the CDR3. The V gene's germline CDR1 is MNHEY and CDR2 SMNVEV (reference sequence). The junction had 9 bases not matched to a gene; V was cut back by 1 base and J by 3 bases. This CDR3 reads CASSLFQRDLGYEQYF. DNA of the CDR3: TGTGCCAGCAGTTTATTCCAGCGGGACCTGGGCTACGAGCAGTACTTC.

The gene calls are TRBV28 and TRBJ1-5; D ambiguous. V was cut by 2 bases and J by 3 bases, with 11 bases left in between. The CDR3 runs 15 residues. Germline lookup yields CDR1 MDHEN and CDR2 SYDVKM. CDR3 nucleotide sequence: TGTGCCAGCAGTTTACCCGCCAGCCCCAATCAGCCCCAGCATTTT. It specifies CASSLPASPNQPQHF.

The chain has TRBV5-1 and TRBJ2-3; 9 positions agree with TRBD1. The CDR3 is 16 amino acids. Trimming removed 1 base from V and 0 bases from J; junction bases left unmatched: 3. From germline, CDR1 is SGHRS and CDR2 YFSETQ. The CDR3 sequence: CASSLRTGDSTDTQYF. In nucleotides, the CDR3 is TGCGCCAGCAGCTTGAGGACAGGGGATAGCACAGATACGCAGTATTTT. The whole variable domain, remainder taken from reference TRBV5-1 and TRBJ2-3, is KAGVTQTPRYLIKTRGQQVTLSCSPISGHRSVSWYQQTPGQGLQFLFEYFSETQRNKGNFPGRFSGRQFSNSRSEMNVSTLELGDSALYLCASSLRTGDSTDTQYFGPGTRLTVL.

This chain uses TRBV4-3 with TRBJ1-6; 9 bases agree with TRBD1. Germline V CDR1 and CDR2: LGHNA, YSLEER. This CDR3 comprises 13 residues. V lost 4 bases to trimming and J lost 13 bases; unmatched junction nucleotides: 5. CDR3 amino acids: CASSLGTGLPLHF. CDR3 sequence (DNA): TGCGCCAGCAGCCTCGGGACAGGGTTGCCCCTCCACTTT.

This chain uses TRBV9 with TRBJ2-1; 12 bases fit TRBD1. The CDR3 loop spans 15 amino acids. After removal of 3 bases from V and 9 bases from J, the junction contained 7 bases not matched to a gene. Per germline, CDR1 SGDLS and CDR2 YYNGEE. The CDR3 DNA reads TGTGCCAGCAGCGATACCGGGACAGGGGGCGGTGAGCAGTTCTTC. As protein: CASSDTGTGGGEQFF.

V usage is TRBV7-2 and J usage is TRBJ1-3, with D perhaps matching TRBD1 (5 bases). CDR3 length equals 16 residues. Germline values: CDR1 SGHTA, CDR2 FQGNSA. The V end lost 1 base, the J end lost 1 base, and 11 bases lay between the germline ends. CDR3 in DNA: TGTGCCAGCAGCTTAGGGTGGACACCTTCTGGAAACACCATATATTTT. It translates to CASSLGWTPSGNTIYF.

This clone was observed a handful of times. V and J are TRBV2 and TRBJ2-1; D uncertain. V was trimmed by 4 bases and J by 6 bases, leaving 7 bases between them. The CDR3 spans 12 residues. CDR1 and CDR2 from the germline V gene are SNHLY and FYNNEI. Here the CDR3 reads CASSVTFNEQFF. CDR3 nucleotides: TGTGCCAGCAGTGTAACCTTCAATGAGCAGTTCTTC.

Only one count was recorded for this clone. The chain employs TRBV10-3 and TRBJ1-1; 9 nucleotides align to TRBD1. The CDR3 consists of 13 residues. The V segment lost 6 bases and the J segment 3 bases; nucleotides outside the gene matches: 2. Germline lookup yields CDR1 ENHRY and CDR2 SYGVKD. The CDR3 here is CAISRDRDTEAFF. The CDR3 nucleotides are TGTGCCATCAGCCGGGACAGGGACACTGAAGCTTTCTTT.

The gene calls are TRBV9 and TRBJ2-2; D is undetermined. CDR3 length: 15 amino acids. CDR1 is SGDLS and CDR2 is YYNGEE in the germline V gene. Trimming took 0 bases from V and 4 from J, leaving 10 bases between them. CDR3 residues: CASSVGHSSTGELFF. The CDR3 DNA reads TGTGCCAGCAGCGTAGGCCATTCGAGCACCGGGGAGCTGTTTTTT.

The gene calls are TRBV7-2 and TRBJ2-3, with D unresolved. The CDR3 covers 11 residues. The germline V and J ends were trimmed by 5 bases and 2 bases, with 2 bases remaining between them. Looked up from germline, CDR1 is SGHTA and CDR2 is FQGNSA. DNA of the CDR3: TGTGCCAGCAGCAACACAGATACGCAGTATTTT. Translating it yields CASSNTDTQYF.

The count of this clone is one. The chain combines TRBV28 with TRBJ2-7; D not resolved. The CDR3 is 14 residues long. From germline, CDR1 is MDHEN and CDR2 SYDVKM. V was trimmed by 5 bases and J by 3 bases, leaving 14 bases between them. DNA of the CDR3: TGTGCCAGCAGTCCCGAGGTTTTTAACTACGAGCAGTACTTC. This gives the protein CASSPEVFNYEQYF. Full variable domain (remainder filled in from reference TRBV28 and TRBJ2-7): DVKVTQSSRYLVKRTGEKVFLECVQDMDHENMFWYRQDPGLGLRLIYFSYDVKMKEKGDIPEGYSVSREKKERFSLILESASTNQTSMYLCASSPEVFNYEQYFGPGTRLTVT.

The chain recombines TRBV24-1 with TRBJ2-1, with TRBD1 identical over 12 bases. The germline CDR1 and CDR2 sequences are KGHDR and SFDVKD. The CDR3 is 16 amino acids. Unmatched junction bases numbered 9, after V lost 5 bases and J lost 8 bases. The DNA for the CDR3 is TGTGCCACCAGTGGCTTGGGACAGGGGGCTTGGGATGAGCAGTTCTTC. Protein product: CATSGLGQGAWDEQFF.